The 30 T cell receptor beta chains below all came from one sample that was sequenced in a study of T cell changes during pregnancy in multiple sclerosis (dated by TCRdb to about 2019). Receptors were amplified or captured by the immunoSEQ multiplex PCR assay. TCRdb mirrors the immuneACCESS table, restricted to in-frame sequences. Some clones are absent from its copies; in checked studies, under half trace to an unresolved V gene, and the reason for the others is unknown. Recorded for this sample are roughly 80,000 clones; under 95% of them occurred a single time. The ten largest make up around 3% of the sample. Material: peripheral blood, obtained before pregnancy. These receptors were collected from a female donor with multiple sclerosis, enrolled in a pregnancy study.

This chain connects TRBV7-9 to TRBJ2-3; D is possibly TRBD2 (7 bases). The CDR3 is 16 residues long. Germline CDR1 is SEHNR and CDR2 is FQNEAQ (reference sequence). Deletions cut 1 base from V and 5 bases from J, with 16 bases between. The CDR3 coding sequence is TGTGCCAGCAGCTTAGAGGCGGGAGTAGGGGGAGATACGCAGTATTTT. Protein sequence: CASSLEAGVGGDTQYF.

The J gene is TRBJ1-1, the V gene TRBV28; TRBD1 matches at 8 bases. J was trimmed by 4 bases and V by 8 bases; bases with no gene match: 9. The CDR3 is 14 residues long. Looked up from germline, CDR1 is MDHEN and CDR2 is SYDVKM. The CDR3 coding sequence is TGTGCCAGCGACTCAGGGGGCTCTGGCACTGAAGCTTTCTTT. It specifies CASDSGGSGTEAFF.

V usage is TRBV27 and J usage is TRBJ1-1; TRBD1 matches at 7 bases. Trimming removed 4 bases from V and 1 base from J; junction bases left unmatched: 15. Germline CDR1 is MNHEY and CDR2 is SMNVEV (reference sequence). The CDR3 totals 18 residues. CDR3 in DNA: TGTGCCAGCAGTTCTGCCGGGACAGCATCTCAGGAGAACACTGAAGCTTTCTTT. It codes for CASSSAGTASQENTEAFF.

This chain joins TRBV11-2 and TRBJ2-7; D is perhaps TRBD2 (6 bases). Germline CDR1 is SGHAT and CDR2 is FQNNGV. V gave up 5 bases and J gave up 0 bases, with 17 bases separating them. This CDR3 spans 16 amino acids. The CDR3 sequence: CASSRSWGESSYEQYF. CDR3 sequence (DNA): TGTGCCAGCAGCCGCTCTTGGGGGGAAAGCTCCTACGAGCAGTACTTC.

V gene TRBV2 combines with J gene TRBJ2-7, with 9 bases aligning to TRBD1. The V gene's germline CDR1 is SNHLY and CDR2 FYNNEI. V trimming: 9 bases; J trimming: 3 bases; junction bases outside the gene matches: 9. This CDR3 has 14 amino acids. CDR3 region: CASRPGTGIYEQYF. CDR3 DNA: TGTGCCAGTAGACCCGGGACAGGGATCTACGAGCAGTACTTC. Looking up the rest from reference TRBV2 and TRBJ2-7 gives the full variable domain: EPEVTQTPSHQVTQMGQEVILRCVPISNHLYFYWYRQILGQKVEFLVSFYNNEISEKSEIFDDQFSVERPDGSNFTLKIRSTKLEDSAMYFCASRPGTGIYEQYFGPGTRLTVT.

This clone has a single count. Additional DNA sequences in this sample encode the identical CDR3. The rearrangement uses TRBV5-1 and TRBJ2-1; 10 bases fit TRBD2. The V and J ends lost 4 bases and 2 bases, in that order; junction bases with no gene match: 3. Germline values: CDR1 SGHRS, CDR2 YFSETQ. The CDR3 spans 15 residues. CDR3 in amino acids: CASSLSGRAYNEQFF. CDR3 DNA sequence: TGCGCCAGCAGCCTAAGCGGGAGGGCCTACAATGAGCAGTTCTTC.

The chain combines TRBV13 with TRBJ2-1; the match to TRBD2 covers 13 bases. The CDR3 extends over 16 amino acids. Germline loops: CDR1 PRHDT, CDR2 FYEKMQ (reference sequence). With 7 bases clipped from V and 10 bases from J, the junction kept 13 bases outside the gene matches. The CDR3 bases are TGTGCCAGCACCCCCAGGGGGACTAGCGGGACTCTCGAGCAGTTCTTC. This gives the protein CASTPRGTSGTLEQFF.

This clone was seen a few times. The rearrangement joins TRBV5-1 to TRBJ1-4, with D uncertain. V was trimmed by 0 bases and J by 3 bases, leaving 6 bases between them. The CDR3 loop spans 14 amino acids. CDR1 and CDR2 (germline): SGHRS, YFSETQ. The CDR3 nucleotides are TGCGCCAGCAGCTTGGTCGGGTCTAATGAAAAACTGTTTTTT. Its protein is CASSLVGSNEKLFF. The variable domain in full, with the rest retrieved from reference TRBV5-1 and TRBJ1-4, is KAGVTQTPRYLIKTRGQQVTLSCSPISGHRSVSWYQQTPGQGLQFLFEYFSETQRNKGNFPGRFSGRQFSNSRSEMNVSTLELGDSALYLCASSLVGSNEKLFFGSGTQLSVL.

Comment on this clone: A junction end diverges from the germline sequence, so it may reflect a read error. The rearrangement joins TRBV28 to TRBJ1-2; D not resolved. The CDR3 extends over 12 amino acids. Germline CDR1 is MDHEN and CDR2 is SYDVKM. DNA for the CDR3: TGTGCCAGCAGTCTAAGGTCGGGGAGCGACGCCTTC. It is translated as CASSLRSGSDAF.

The V call is TRBV28, the J call TRBJ2-7; 8 bases map to TRBD1. In germline, CDR1 is MDHEN, CDR2 SYDVKM. The CDR3 spans 13 residues. The ends lost 7 bases at V and 8 bases at J; junction bases unmatched: 10. CDR3 DNA: TGTGCCAGCAAGGGACAGGATCGTCCCAAGCAGTACTTC. Its protein is CASKGQDRPKQYF.

The genes are TRBV28 and TRBJ2-7; D perhaps matches TRBD2 (5 bases). Trimming left V 4 bases short and J 7 bases short, with 11 bases between. This CDR3 region has 12 residues. Per the germline V gene, CDR1 is MDHEN and CDR2 is SYDVKM. CDR3 region: CASSSPQREQYF. The CDR3 DNA is TGTGCCAGCAGTTCCCCCCAGCGGGAGCAGTACTTC.

The genes are TRBV27 and TRBJ2-2; 13 nucleotides line up with TRBD2. V lost 5 bases to trimming and J lost 3 bases; unmatched junction nucleotides: 15. Germline V gene lookup returns CDR1 MNHEY and CDR2 SMNVEV (reference sequence). The CDR3 extends over 20 amino acids. In DNA, the CDR3 is TGTGCCAGCAGTCTAGCCAGGGTGGGACTAGCGGGAACGTACACCGGGGAGCTGTTTTTT. Translation gives CASSLARVGLAGTYTGELFF.

This clone has a handful of counts. The chain carries TRBV4-3 and TRBJ2-1; D is uncertain. V shed 1 base and J shed 7 bases, with 2 bases lying between them. Germline CDR1 reads LGHNA; CDR2 reads YSLEER. The CDR3 has 11 amino acids. The CDR3 bases are TGCGCCAGCAGCCAAGCTAATGAGCAGTTCTTC. Encoded protein: CASSQANEQFF.

This rearrangement joins TRBV27 to TRBJ1-2, with TRBD1 matching 9 bases. Germline-derived CDR1 and CDR2 are MNHEY and SMNVEV (reference sequence). The CDR3 totals 15 residues. The ends lost 2 bases at V and 8 bases at J; junction bases unmatched: 9. CDR3 sequence reads: CASSLRRQGGSGYTF. The CDR3 bases are TGTGCCAGCAGTTTACGGAGACAGGGGGGTTCGGGCTACACCTTC.

This sequence joins TRBV28 and TRBJ1-2; D is unclear. The length of the CDR3 is 10 residues. V was shortened by 6 bases and J by 11 bases, with 10 bases between the two germline ends. Per the germline V gene, CDR1 is MDHEN and CDR2 is SYDVKM. CDR3 protein: CASRGGRYTF. CDR3 in DNA: TGTGCCAGCAGGGGCGGGAGGTACACCTTC.

This chain joins TRBV28 and TRBJ2-5; TRBD2 is a possible D gene (6 bases). Germline V gene lookup returns CDR1 MDHEN and CDR2 SYDVKM. This CDR3 is 16 amino acids long. The ends were cut back, 5 bases at V and 3 bases at J, with 19 bases in the middle. CDR3 residues: CASSRPRRGTKETQYF. The DNA of the CDR3 is TGTGCCAGCAGTCGCCCGCGGCGGGGAACCAAAGAGACCCAGTACTTC.

The CDR3 reads CASSPRSSYNEQFF. CDR3 bases: TGTGCCAGCAGCCCGAGGAGCTCCTACAATGAGCAGTTCTTC. J is TRBJ2-1 and V is TRBV6-4; D gene unclear. The CDR3 loop spans 14 amino acids. Between the trimmed V and J ends, which lost 6 bases and 0 bases, there was a span of 9 bases. From germline, CDR1 is MRHNA and CDR2 SNTAGT.

This chain connects TRBV29-1 to TRBJ1-3, with 7 bases that match TRBD1. V trimming: 4 bases; J trimming: 4 bases; junction bases outside the gene matches: 7. This CDR3 has 14 residues. CDR1 SQVTM and CDR2 ANQGSEA come from the germline V gene. This CDR3 reads CSVGLGQIGNTIYF. In DNA, the CDR3 is TGCAGCGTTGGTCTGGGACAGATAGGAAACACCATATATTTT.

This sequence joins TRBV4-2 and TRBJ2-7; possible D gene TRBD1, 6 bases. The CDR3 length is 15 residues. In germline, CDR1 is LGHNA, CDR2 YNFKEQ. Trimming cost V 3 bases and J 2 bases, with 14 bases left between them. CDR3 region: CASSHSGDGTYEQYF. The CDR3, as DNA: TGTGCCAGCAGCCACTCAGGGGATGGGACCTACGAGCAGTACTTC.

The chain's CDR3 is CASSQDGGYYEQYF. The CDR3 coding sequence is TGTGCCAGCAGCCAAGATGGGGGGTACTACGAGCAGTACTTC. The chain recombines TRBV14 with TRBJ2-7, with D perhaps matching TRBD2 (6 bases). The V end was cut by 0 bases, the J end by 3 bases, with 9 bases between. The CDR3 runs to 14 residues. The germline gives CDR1 SGHDN, CDR2 FVKESK.

The V call is TRBV28, the J call TRBJ1-1; no firm D call. Looked up from germline, CDR1 is MDHEN and CDR2 is SYDVKM. The CDR3 covers 11 residues. The V end lost 3 bases, the J end lost 9 bases, and 8 bases lay between the germline ends. The CDR3 DNA sequence: TGTGCCAGCAGTTTGCGCGGGAAAGCTTTCTTT. Residues: CASSLRGKAFF. Full variable domain (remainder filled in from reference TRBV28 and TRBJ1-1): DVKVTQSSRYLVKRTGEKVFLECVQDMDHENMFWYRQDPGLGLRLIYFSYDVKMKEKGDIPEGYSVSREKKERFSLILESASTNQTSMYLCASSLRGKAFFGQGTRLTVV.

The rearrangement uses TRBV7-8 and TRBJ2-7, with D maybe TRBD1 (6 bases). CDR1 is SGHVS and CDR2 is FQNEAQ in the germline V gene. V lost 2 bases and J 5 bases, leaving 10 bases between the germline ends. CDR3 size: 13 residues. The CDR3 region has the DNA TGTGCCAGCAGCTTAAACAGGGTTAACGAGCAGTACTTC. Translation: CASSLNRVNEQYF.

This chain connects TRBV9 to TRBJ2-3; 9 bases line up with TRBD2. The V gene's germline CDR1 is SGDLS and CDR2 YYNGEE. V dropped 2 bases and J dropped 2; count of bases not matched to a gene: 3. The CDR3 runs to 15 residues. The CDR3 is CASSVVAGDTDTQYF. The CDR3 region has the DNA TGTGCCAGCAGCGTTGTAGCGGGAGACACAGATACGCAGTATTTT.

The rearrangement links TRBV7-6 to TRBJ2-3, with D perhaps TRBD2 (6 bases). The CDR3 length is 15 residues. CDR1 is SGHVS and CDR2 is FNYEAQ in the germline V gene. V gave up 5 bases and J gave up 0 bases, with 12 bases separating them. The CDR3 DNA reads TGTGCCAGCAGCCCAAGCGGGTCTAGCACAGATACGCAGTATTTT. It codes for CASSPSGSSTDTQYF. Combining the CDR3 with reference TRBV7-6 and TRBJ2-3 gives the whole variable domain GAGVSQSPRYKVTKRGQDVALRCDPISGHVSLYWYRQALGQGPEFLTYFNYEAQQDKSGLPNDRFSAERPEGSISTLTIQRTEQRDSAMYRCASSPSGSSTDTQYFGPGTRLTVL.

This chain joins TRBV9 and TRBJ1-2; weak D call: TRBD1 (6 bases). This CDR3 spans 15 amino acids. V was pared by 7 bases and J by 0 bases, with 16 bases between. Germline V gene sequence: CDR1 SGDLS, CDR2 YYNGEE. The CDR3: CASSRGGVSNYGYTF. DNA for the CDR3: TGTGCCAGCTCAAGGGGGGGCGTTTCTAACTATGGCTACACCTTC.

CDR3 residues: CAWSWVGLHTGELFF. In nucleotides, the CDR3 is TGTGCCTGGAGTTGGGTCGGACTCCACACCGGGGAGCTGTTTTTT. V and J are TRBV30 and TRBJ2-2; D is possibly TRBD2 (5 bases). CDR1 is GTSNPN, CDR2 SVGIG, per germline (reference sequence). Trimming pared 2 bases from V and 3 bases from J, leaving 13 bases between. CDR3 length: 15 amino acids.

The chain employs TRBV16 and TRBJ1-1, with D possibly being TRBD1 (6 bases). Trimming stripped 0 bases from V and 4 bases from J, with 9 bases between. The CDR3 consists of 14 residues. The germline CDR1 and CDR2 sequences are KGHSY and FQNENV. The CDR3 coding sequence is TGTGCCAGCAGCCAATCACAGGGCGGCACTGAAGCTTTCTTT. Protein sequence: CASSQSQGGTEAFF.

The V call is TRBV19, the J call TRBJ2-7; maybe TRBD1 (6 bases). The CDR3 is 11 amino acids. Germline V gene lookup returns CDR1 LNHDA and CDR2 SQIVND (reference sequence). V was cut by 9 bases and J by 9 bases, with 15 bases left in between. CDR3 amino acids: CARACKGGQYF. The CDR3 bases are TGTGCCAGAGCCTGTAAAGGGGGGCAGTACTTC.

This chain connects TRBV2 to TRBJ2-7; 10 nucleotides match TRBD1. The ends lost 6 bases at V and 5 bases at J; junction bases unmatched: 10. Germline CDR1 SNHLY, CDR2 FYNNEI. The CDR3 sequence is 15 residues long. Here the CDR3 reads CASRARTGGKNEQYF. Here the CDR3 DNA reads TGTGCCAGCAGAGCCCGGACAGGGGGTAAAAACGAGCAGTACTTC.

The J gene is TRBJ2-7, the V gene TRBV19, with a possible D match to TRBD2 (6 bases). The CDR3 consists of 14 residues. Germline CDR1 LNHDA, CDR2 SQIVND (reference sequence). V lost 5 bases and J lost 0, with 11 bases in between. The CDR3 region is CASSAGPISYEQYF. CDR3 in DNA: TGTGCCAGTAGTGCGGGGCCGATCTCCTACGAGCAGTACTTC. The full variable domain, completed using reference TRBV19 and TRBJ2-7, is DGGITQSPKYLFRKEGQNVTLSCEQNLNHDAMYWYRQDPGQGLRLIYYSQIVNDFQKGDIAEGYSVSREKKESFPLTVTSAQKNPTAFYLCASSAGPISYEQYFGPGTRLTVT.